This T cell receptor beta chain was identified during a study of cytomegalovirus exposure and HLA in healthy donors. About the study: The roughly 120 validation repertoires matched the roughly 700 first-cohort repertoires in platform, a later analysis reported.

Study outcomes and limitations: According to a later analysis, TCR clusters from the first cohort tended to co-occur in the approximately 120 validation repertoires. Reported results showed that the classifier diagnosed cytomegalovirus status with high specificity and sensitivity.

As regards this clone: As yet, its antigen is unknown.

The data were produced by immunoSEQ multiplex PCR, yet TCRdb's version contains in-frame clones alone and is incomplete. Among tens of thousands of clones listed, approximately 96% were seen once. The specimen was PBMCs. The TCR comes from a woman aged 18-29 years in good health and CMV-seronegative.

CDR3 in DNA: TGTGCCAGCAGCTTTGGCCCAGATACGCAGTATTTT. Protein: CASSFGPDTQYF. The V gene is TRBV5-5, the J gene TRBJ2-3; no definite D call. The CDR3 length is 12 residues. The V gene's germline CDR1 is SGHKS and CDR2 YYEKEE (reference sequence). With 2 bases removed from V and 4 bases from J, the gap between germline ends came to 5 bases. Full variable domain (remainder filled in from reference TRBV5-5 and TRBJ2-3): DAGVTQSPTHLIKTRGQQVTLRCSPISGHKSVSWYQQVLGQGPQFIFQYYEKEERGRGNFPDRFSARQFPNYSSELNVNALLLGDSALYLCASSFGPDTQYFGPGTRLTVL.